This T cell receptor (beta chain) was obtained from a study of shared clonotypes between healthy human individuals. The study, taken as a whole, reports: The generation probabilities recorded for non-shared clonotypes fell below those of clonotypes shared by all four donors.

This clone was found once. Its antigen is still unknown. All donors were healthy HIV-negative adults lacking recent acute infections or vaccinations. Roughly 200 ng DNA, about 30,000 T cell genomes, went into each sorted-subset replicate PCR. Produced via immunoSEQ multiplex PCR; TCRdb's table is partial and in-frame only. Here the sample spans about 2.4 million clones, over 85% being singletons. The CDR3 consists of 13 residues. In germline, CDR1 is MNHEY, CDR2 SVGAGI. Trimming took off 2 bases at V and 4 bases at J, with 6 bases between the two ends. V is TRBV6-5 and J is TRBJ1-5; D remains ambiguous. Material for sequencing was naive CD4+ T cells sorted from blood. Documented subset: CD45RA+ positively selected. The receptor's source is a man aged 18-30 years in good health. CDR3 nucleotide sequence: TGTGCCAGCAGTTACGGGATGAATCAGCCCCAGCATTTT. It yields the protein CASSYGMNQPQHF.